This note documents a single T cell receptor beta chain sequence. The sample comes from a study of CD8 T cells in Susac syndrome. This CDR3 is 16 amino acids long. The V gene's germline CDR1 is MRHNA and CDR2 SNTAGT. After removal of 3 bases from V and 2 bases from J, the junction contained 3 bases not matched to a gene. RNA was extracted with the RNeasy kit, and a quantity of roughly 0.5 to 1 ug was reverse transcribed using random hexamers. Amplification of TCR beta CDR3 spanned 54 Vbeta and 13 Jbeta via immunoSEQ multiplex PCR. TCRdb analysed the immunoSEQ multiplex PCR reads with MiXCR anew, one entry per CDR3 protein. The sample yields about 83,000 distinct CDR3 sequences, approximately 96% seen once. Patients with Susac syndrome met the recently defined diagnostic criteria for definite or probable disease.

The rearrangement joins TRBV6-4 to TRBJ2-3; 12 positions agree with TRBD2. The sequencing input was CD8+ T cells from PBMCs. The sequence was collected from a human donor with Susac syndrome. CDR3 in amino acids: CASSEGTSGPTDTQYF. The CDR3 coding sequence is TGTGCCAGCAGTGAAGGGACTAGCGGGCCCACAGATACGCAGTATTTT.